This T cell receptor beta chain came from a study of neurological immune-mediated disorders. Study context: The 34 multiple sclerosis patients comprised about 31 that were relapsing-remitting and 3 that were secondary progressive.

The authors produced cDNA by 5'RACE using 10-nucleotide random UMIs. TCRdb fed the 5' RACE reads into MiXCR, producing one record per CDR3 protein. The sample consists of under 80,000 distinct CDR3 sequences, roughly 5% of them appearing once. A word on this clonotype: As yet, its antigen is unknown. The conserved final phenylalanine or tryptophan is absent from the CDR3, which likely points to a read error.

Study results and caveats: Because no CDR3 amino acid sequences were shared across subjects by expanded clones, private repertoires were suggested in all groups.

V lost 1 base and J lost 3; bases outside the gene matches: 7. This CDR3 contains 18 residues. Germline assignment: CDR1 LGHDT and CDR2 YNNKEL (reference sequence). This chain joins TRBV3-1 and TRBJ2-1; 12 nucleotides agree with TRBD2. This sequence originates from a woman aged 25 to 39 with multiple sclerosis. Sequencing used PBMCs. The CDR3 here is CASSQVSILAGGYNEQFY. In nucleotides, the CDR3 is TGTGCCAGCAGCCAAGTGTCCATACTAGCGGGGGGCTACAATGAGCAGTTCTAC.